This TCR beta chain was captured by sequencing in a study of blood T cells in healthy people across ages. Study outcomes and limitations: When set beside aged donors, long-lived donors presented more naive CD4+ cells and higher diversity.

Healthy Russian Caucasian donors spanned ages about 6 to 100 years. Samples each yielded at least 6 micrograms of total RNA. It was with a sample-barcoded 5' primer and a J-beta primer mix that a second PCR of roughly 7 to 12 cycles was run. Each of the samples gave a minimum of 3 million paired-end reads that contained CDR3. TCRdb reprocessed the 5' RACE reads with MiXCR, giving one entry per CDR3 protein. Among 1.4 million to 1.5 million distinct CDR3 sequences listed, 42% were seen once. Concerning this clonotype: Its target is not known.

The receptor was isolated from a woman under 30 in good health. Sequenced sample: blood.

For the CDR3, the DNA is TGTGCCACCAGCAGAGATGGGGGGGCCTCCTACAATGAGCAGTTCTTC. It specifies CATSRDGGASYNEQFF. The chain couples TRBV15 to TRBJ2-1, with a tentative D call TRBD2 (7 bases). This CDR3 contains 16 residues. Trimming stripped 0 bases from V and 0 bases from J, with 9 bases between. Germline V lookup: CDR1 LNHNV, CDR2 YYDKDF (reference sequence).